This TCR beta chain appears in the sequencing data of a study of blood T cell repertoires in COVID-19. Clones were read by immunoSEQ multiplex PCR, and TCRdb kept only the in-frame ones, dropping some. This table has approximately 220,000 clones, around four fifths appearing once. Trimming took 3 bases from V and 6 from J, leaving 12 bases between them. The CDR3 is made up of 14 amino acids. Looked up from germline, CDR1 is KGHSH and CDR2 is LQKENI. Participant ages covered about 18 to 100 years across around 25 US areas. Clinical history as reported by participants underpinned cohort assignment. Exposed enrollees encountered a COVID-19 case at some point within 2 weeks before study entry.

The sequence derives from a woman in her forties or fifties who had been exposed to COVID-19. What was sequenced was PBMCs or T cells enriched from blood (not recorded which). The rearrangement links TRBV18 to TRBJ2-4, with D uncertain. CDR3 residues: CASSPSPTGNIQYF. As DNA, the CDR3 is TGTGCCAGCTCACCGTCCCCGACGGGAAACATTCAGTACTTC.